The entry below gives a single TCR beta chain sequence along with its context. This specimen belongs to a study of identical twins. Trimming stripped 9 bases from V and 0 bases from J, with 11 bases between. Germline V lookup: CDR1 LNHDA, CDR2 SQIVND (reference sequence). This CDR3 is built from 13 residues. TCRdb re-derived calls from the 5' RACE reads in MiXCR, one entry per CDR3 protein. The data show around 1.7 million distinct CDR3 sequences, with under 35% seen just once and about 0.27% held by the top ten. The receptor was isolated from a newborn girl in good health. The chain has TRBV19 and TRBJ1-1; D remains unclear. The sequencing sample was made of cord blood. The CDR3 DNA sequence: TGTGCCAGCACCCGGATAGTGAACACTGAAGCTTTCTTT. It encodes CASTRIVNTEAFF.